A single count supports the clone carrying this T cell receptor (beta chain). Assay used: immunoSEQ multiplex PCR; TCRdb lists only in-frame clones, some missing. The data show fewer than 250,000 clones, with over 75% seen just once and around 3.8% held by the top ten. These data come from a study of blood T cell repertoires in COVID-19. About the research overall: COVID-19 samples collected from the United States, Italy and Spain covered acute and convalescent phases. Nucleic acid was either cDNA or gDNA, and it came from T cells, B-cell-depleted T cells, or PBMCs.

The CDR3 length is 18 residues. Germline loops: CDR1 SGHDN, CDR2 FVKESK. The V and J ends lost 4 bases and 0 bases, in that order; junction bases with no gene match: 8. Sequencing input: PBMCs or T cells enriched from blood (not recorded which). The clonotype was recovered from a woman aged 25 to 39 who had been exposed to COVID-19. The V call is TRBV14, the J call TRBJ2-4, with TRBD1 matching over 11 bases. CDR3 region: CASSPGQGAKLAKNIQYF. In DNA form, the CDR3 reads TGTGCCAGCAGCCCAGGACAGGGGGCGAAATTAGCCAAAAACATTCAGTACTTC.